This TCR beta chain was captured by sequencing in a study of glioma-infiltrating T cells after dendritic cell vaccination. Overall study: Three intradermal dendritic cell vaccine injections were given every two weeks. Findings and caveats of the study: Higher pretreatment TIL content predicted longer progression-free time and survival.

As to this clone: Antigen: not known.

V was trimmed by 1 base and J by 5 bases, leaving 12 bases between them. Germline-derived CDR1 and CDR2 are SGHNT and YYREEE (reference sequence). The CDR3 covers 15 residues. As to time point: after dendritic cell vaccination, including at tumor progression/relapse. Isocitrate dehydrogenase mutation was absent in all glioblastoma patients. The repertoire was sequenced with immunoSEQ multiplex PCR; TCRdb's copy has only in-frame clones and lacks some. The sample carries roughly 100,000 clones, around 90% recorded once. This specimen was blood, taken after dendritic cell vaccination. The J gene is TRBJ2-2, the V gene TRBV5-4; D call uncertain. The TCR sequence derives from a human donor with glioblastoma. CDR3: CASSLWPSSTGELFF. CDR3 nucleotides: TGTGCCAGCAGCTTGTGGCCTAGTTCAACCGGGGAGCTGTTTTTT.